These T cell receptor beta chains were read from a single sample in a study of cytomegalovirus exposure and HLA in healthy donors. The method was immunoSEQ multiplex PCR; TCRdb's version includes in-frame clones alone and lacks a portion of them. The data hold around 70,000 clones, with around 70% observed a single time. The specimen was PBMCs. The receptor set was obtained from a human donor in good health. Both conserved end residues are part of each CDR3. D genes are given only for firm matches. Clone size, where shown, is once, few, many, or a class for clones that have expanded.

j_gene | d_gene | abundance | v_gene | CDR3nt | CDR3aa
TRBJ1-4 | TRBD1 | - | TRBV6-6 | TGTGCCAGCATTGGGACAGGTTCCCTTAATGAAAAACTGTTTTTT | CASIGTGSLNEKLFF
TRBJ2-2 | - | - | TRBV5-1 | TGCGCCAGCAGCTTGCGAGGAGACACCGGGGAGCTGTTTTTT | CASSLRGDTGELFF
TRBJ1-2 | - | - | TRBV6-1 | TGTGCCAGCAGTGATCAGCTGGAGGGTGGCTACACCTTC | CASSDQLEGGYTF
TRBJ2-5 | TRBD2 | once | TRBV5-1 | TGCGCCAGCAGCTTCCAAGGGACTAGCGGGATAGAGACCCAGTACTTC | CASSFQGTSGIETQYF
TRBJ2-2 | - | few | TRBV7-9 | TGTGCCAGCAGCGCTGTTGTACTCTACACCGGGGAGCTGTTTTTT | CASSAVVLYTGELFF
TRBJ2-7 | - | - | TRBV12-2 | TGTGCAAGTCGCTTACGACTAGCGGAGGCCTACTACGAGCAGTACTTC | CASRLRLAEAYYEQYF
TRBJ1-1 | - | - | TRBV5-4 | TGTGCCAGCAGCCCCGGAGGGGCGAAGGGACGTGAAGCTTTCTTT | CASSPGGAKGREAFF
TRBJ1-1 | - | - | TRBV6-6 | TGTGCCAGCAGTTACGGATCCGCGGGGGACGAAGCTTTCTTT | CASSYGSAGDEAFF
TRBJ2-7 | TRBD1 | - | TRBV11-2 | TGTGCCAGCAGCTTAGGCCCCGGGACAGGCTACGAGCAGTACTTC | CASSLGPGTGYEQYF
TRBJ1-1 | - | - | TRBV7-8 | TGTGCCAGCAGCTTCCAGAACACTGAAGCTTTCTTT | CASSFQNTEAFF